Described below is a single T cell receptor (beta chain) sequence and its context. Its specific antigen is unknown. Base qualities are missing; no much larger clone stands one base away. In Seattle, one collaborating source enrolled patients while the infection was active and tracked those patients longitudinally over the course of disease. Each collaborating institution followed its own protocols to collect whole blood in K2EDTA tubes. For TCRbeta analysis, collaborator samples were shipped as frozen whole blood, as isolated PBMCs, or as DNA extracted from either sample type. This specimen comes from a study of blood T cell repertoires in COVID-19 (dated by TCRdb to 2019 to 2021). At the level of the whole study: The collaborator samples originated in the United States, Italy and Spain and spanned the acute and convalescent phases of COVID-19. The prospective study material was composed of cDNA or gDNA derived from T cells, B-cell-depleted T cells, or PBMCs. Subjects who had been exposed to COVID-19, were actively infected with it, or had recovered from it provided the deeply sampled blood TCRbeta repertoires that made up the dataset. The repertoires were released in a freely available public database meant as a resource for research on the immune response to SARS-CoV-2. Samples were obtained from the ongoing ImmuneRACE study (first 160 participants) and from 950 to 1,500 subjects provided by 6 global collaborators. Nearly every sample came with metadata listing a de-identified subject ID, COVID-19 status, age in years and sex. Where available, HLA class I and class II types were taken from metadata supplied by the sample provider and were not determined by assay-based typing.

Germline trimming amounts to 6 bases on V and 1 base on J, with 8 as the count of junction bases outside the gene matches. From the cysteine through the phenylalanine, the CDR3 covers 16 amino acids. Of all the DNA, just the CDR3 is kept, 48 bases in frame from base 1. From the germline V gene, CDR1 is SNHLY and CDR2 is FYNNEI. TCRbeta CDR3 regions were amplified from genomic DNA using the immunoSEQ Assay, a bias-controlled multiplex PCR. Concerning the study's data processing: Nucleated cell counts per sample were estimated from amplification of reference gene primers within the assay. To quantify the absolute abundance of each unique TCRbeta CDR3 rearrangement, sequence reads were collapsed and filtered. Productive Simpson clonality was computed per sample as the square root of Simpson's diversity index over productive rearrangements. TCRdb re-hosts the immuneACCESS table, in-frame sequences only. Its copies lack some clones; in the studies checked, an unresolved V gene accounts for under half of them, and the cause for the rest is not known. D and trimming come from the DNA, and the V and J calls and clone size come from that table. This sample has about 340,000 clones in its table, and around 86% of those were observed once. Nearly 6.5% of the sample lies in the top ten.

What the study reported, not specific to this receptor: The quantity of clinical and demographic metadata differed by source and by participant and was supplied without curation.

The sample was peripheral blood. The chain is made from TRBV2 and TRBJ2-3; 9 junctional bases match TRBD2. The source of this sequence is a woman between 50 and 59 years old with COVID-19, enrolled during active disease. The DNA sequence reads TGTGCCAGCAGAATTCGGCGGGAGGGGGGCACAGATACGCAGTATTTT. The resulting protein is CASRIRREGGTDTQYF. The full variable domain, with segments outside the CDR3 supplied by the reference TRBV2 and TRBJ2-3 proteins, appears as EPEVTQTPSHQVTQMGQEVILRCVPISNHLYFYWYRQILGQKVEFLVSFYNNEISEKSEIFDDQFSVERPDGSNFTLKIRSTKLEDSAMYFCASRIRREGGTDTQYFGPGTRLTVL.